Each of the 29 T cell receptor beta chains below was sequenced from the same sample in a study of graft-versus-host responses after intestinal transplantation. Their cognate antigens are unknown. Some clones are missing from TCRdb's copy, which holds only in-frame ones; the method was immunoSEQ multiplex PCR. The sample records about 130,000 clones, over 85% being singletons. The starting material was unstimulated CD4+ T cells sorted from spleen or lymph node cells, obtained before intestinal transplant. These receptors all stem from a human donor who received an intestinal transplant.

The CDR3 protein is CASSQIPPAWGAFF. Written as DNA, the CDR3 is TGTGCCAGCAGCCAGATCCCACCGGCTTGGGGGGCTTTCTTT. V usage is TRBV14 and J usage is TRBJ1-1; D might be TRBD1 (5 bases). Germline V CDR1 and CDR2: SGHDN, FVKESK. The CDR3 covers 14 residues. V lost 3 bases, J lost 11 bases, and 19 bases lay in between.

This chain links TRBV9 with TRBJ2-5; 14 nucleotides agree with TRBD2. CDR1 SGDLS and CDR2 YYNGEE come from the germline V gene. The CDR3 has 16 residues. J was trimmed by 3 bases and V by 3 bases; bases with no gene match: 4. CDR3 DNA: TGTGCCAGCAGCGCGCAGGGACTAGCGGGGGAAGAGACCCAGTACTTC. Protein: CASSAQGLAGEETQYF. Using reference TRBV9 and TRBJ2-5 for the parts outside the CDR3, the full variable domain is DSGVTQTPKHLITATGQRVTLRCSPRSGDLSVYWYQQSLDQGLQFLIQYYNGEERAKGNILERFSAQQFPDLHSELNLSSLELGDSALYFCASSAQGLAGEETQYFGPGTRLLVL.

The chain couples TRBV5-4 to TRBJ2-5; 7 bases map to TRBD1. Germline CDR1 is SGHNT and CDR2 is YYREEE (reference sequence). Trimming cost V 4 bases and J 3 bases; bases outside gene matches: 3. The CDR3 consists of 13 residues. CDR3 loop: CASSIGTEETQYF. The CDR3 coding sequence is TGTGCCAGCAGCATCGGGACAGAAGAGACCCAGTACTTC. Together with reference TRBV5-4 and TRBJ2-5, the CDR3 gives the full variable domain: ETGVTQSPTHLIKTRGQQVTLRCSSQSGHNTVSWYQQALGQGPQFIFQYYREEENGRGNFPPRFSGLQFPNYSSELNVNALELDDSALYLCASSIGTEETQYFGPGTRLLVL.

This chain connects TRBV5-4 to TRBJ1-1; 7 nucleotides match TRBD1. Trimming took 2 bases from V and 6 from J; bases not matched to a gene: 10. Germline CDR1 is SGHNT and CDR2 is YYREEE (reference sequence). The CDR3 sequence is 15 residues long. Here the CDR3 DNA reads TGTGCCAGCAGCTTCCAAACGACAGGGTCCCCTGAAGCTTTCTTT. Its protein is CASSFQTTGSPEAFF.

The chain uses TRBV5-1 and TRBJ1-1; maybe TRBD1 (5 bases). The germline gives CDR1 SGHRS, CDR2 YFSETQ. V was cut by 0 bases and J by 6 bases, with 15 bases left in between. The CDR3 contains 15 residues. The CDR3 DNA follows: TGCGCCAGCAGCTTGGGTGACAGCTTTTCCTCTGAAGCTTTCTTT. This translates into CASSLGDSFSSEAFF. Drawing the rest from reference TRBV5-1 and TRBJ1-1, the complete variable domain is KAGVTQTPRYLIKTRGQQVTLSCSPISGHRSVSWYQQTPGQGLQFLFEYFSETQRNKGNFPGRFSGRQFSNSRSEMNVSTLELGDSALYLCASSLGDSFSSEAFFGQGTRLTVV.

This rearrangement joins TRBV5-8 to TRBJ2-1; D perhaps matches TRBD1 (8 bases). Per germline, CDR1 SGHTS and CDR2 YDEGEE. The germline V and J ends were trimmed by 6 bases and 1 base, with 17 bases remaining between them. The CDR3 spans 16 residues. CDR3 nucleotide sequence: TGTGCCAGCACCTTACAGGGGGGGCTATCCTACAATGAGCAGTTCTTC. Protein product: CASTLQGGLSYNEQFF.

The chain joins TRBV10-2 to TRBJ2-1; D is unclear. The CDR3 is made up of 15 amino acids. Per germline, CDR1 WSHSY and CDR2 SAAADI. V was shortened by 5 bases and J by 2 bases, with 13 bases between the two germline ends. CDR3 sequence reads: CASSRMGVPYNEQFF. The CDR3, as DNA: TGCGCCAGCAGTAGAATGGGCGTCCCCTACAATGAGCAGTTCTTC.

The chain recombines TRBV18 with TRBJ2-3; 7 bases line up with TRBD2. Germline trimming cut 3 bases from V and 0 bases from J; bases unmatched to any gene: 6. CDR3 length: 16 residues. Germline lookup yields CDR1 KGHSH and CDR2 LQKENI. The CDR3 region has the DNA TGTGCCAGCTCACCCGGCGGGGGAGCGAGCACAGATACGCAGTATTTT. Protein sequence: CASSPGGGASTDTQYF.

The V gene is TRBV18, the J gene TRBJ2-1, with TRBD2 identical over 12 bases. The J segment lost 5 bases and the V segment lost 3 bases, leaving 5 bases of the junction unmatched. Germline V gene lookup returns CDR1 KGHSH and CDR2 LQKENI. CDR3 length equals 16 residues. Here the CDR3 DNA reads TGTGCCAGCTCACCTAGTGGACTAGCGGGGAACAATGAGCAGTTCTTC. Translating it yields CASSPSGLAGNNEQFF. The variable domain in full, completed from reference TRBV18 and TRBJ2-1, reads NAGVMQNPRHLVRRRGQEARLRCSPMKGHSHVYWYRQLPEEGLKFMVYLQKENIIDESGMPKERFSAEFPKEGPSILRIQQVVRGDSAAYFCASSPSGLAGNNEQFFGPGTRLTVL.

The V gene is TRBV7-9, the J gene TRBJ1-1; 8 nucleotides agree with TRBD1. From germline, CDR1 is SEHNR and CDR2 FQNEAQ (reference sequence). This CDR3 contains 14 residues. The junction had 9 bases not matched to a gene; V was cut back by 8 bases and J by 4 bases. Here the CDR3 reads CASGPGQGLTEAFF. The CDR3 coding sequence is TGTGCCAGCGGACCCGGACAGGGCCTCACTGAAGCTTTCTTT.

The rearrangement links TRBV7-9 to TRBJ1-2; D may be TRBD1 (5 bases). Trimming cost V 2 bases and J 7 bases, with 8 bases left between them. Germline V gene lookup returns CDR1 SEHNR and CDR2 FQNEAQ (reference sequence). This CDR3 comprises 12 residues. The CDR3 DNA reads as TGTGCCAGCAGCTTAACAGGCGGTGGCTACACCTTC. It is translated as CASSLTGGGYTF.

The CDR3 nucleotides are TGTGCCAGCAGCTTGGCGATGGGTCTGGACACCGGGGAGCTGTTTTTT. This encodes CASSLAMGLDTGELFF. The V call is TRBV5-4, the J call TRBJ2-2; D remains unclear. The CDR3 totals 16 residues. Germline CDR1 and CDR2: SGHNT and YYREEE (reference sequence). V lost 0 bases to trimming and J lost 3 bases, with 12 bases between them.

The rearrangement joins TRBV6-1 to TRBJ2-5, with D possibly TRBD2 on 7 matching bases. V was pared by 7 bases and J by 7 bases, with 22 bases between. Germline V CDR1 and CDR2: MNHNS, SASEGT. The CDR3 totals 15 residues. The CDR3 sequence: CASTEGGVPRGTQYF. The CDR3 DNA reads as TGTGCCAGCACCGAAGGGGGGGTCCCCCGCGGGACCCAGTACTTC.

V and J are TRBV9 and TRBJ2-2, with TRBD1 matching over 11 bases. Germline V lookup: CDR1 SGDLS, CDR2 YYNGEE. Unmatched junction bases numbered 4, after V lost 3 bases and J lost 6 bases. The CDR3 has 15 amino acids. As DNA, the CDR3 is TGTGCCAGCAGCGCTGGGACAGGGGGTGCCGGGGAGCTGTTTTTT. Translating gives CASSAGTGGAGELFF.

The chain recombines TRBV11-3 with TRBJ2-7, with a tentative D call TRBD1 (5 bases). Between the trimmed V and J ends, which lost 8 bases and 3 bases, there was a span of 14 bases. The CDR3 extends over 13 amino acids. CDR1 and CDR2 from the germline V gene are SGHNT and YENEEA. The CDR3 loop reads CASGASTDYEQYF. CDR3 DNA: TGTGCCAGCGGAGCTTCGACAGACTACGAGCAGTACTTC. Full variable domain (outside the CDR3, taken from reference TRBV11-3 and TRBJ2-7): EAGVVQSPRYKIIEKKQPVAFWCNPISGHNTLYWYLQNLGQGPELLIRYENEEAVDDSQLPKDRFSAERLKGVDSTLKIQPAELGDSAVYLCASGASTDYEQYFGPGTRLTVT.

The chain carries TRBV4-1 and TRBJ2-3, with 9 positions matching TRBD1. Germline CDR1 reads MGHRA; CDR2 reads YSYEKL. The junction had 8 bases not matched to a gene; V was cut back by 4 bases and J by 3 bases. CDR3 length: 16 residues. The CDR3: CASSPSGQGLTDTQYF. CDR3 DNA sequence: TGCGCCAGCAGCCCTTCGGGACAGGGACTAACAGATACGCAGTATTTT.

The rearrangement joins TRBV5-1 to TRBJ2-4; 9 nucleotides line up with TRBD1. This CDR3 is built from 17 residues. CDR1 and CDR2 (germline): SGHRS, YFSETQ. V dropped 8 bases and J dropped 0; count of bases not matched to a gene: 12. CDR3 nucleotides: TGCGCCAGTAGGACAGGGGAAGGCCCGCTAGCCAAAAACATTCAGTACTTC. Translating it yields CASRTGEGPLAKNIQYF.

The genes are TRBV9 and TRBJ1-6; 10 bases align to TRBD1. Losses at the gene ends were 4 bases for V and 6 bases for J; bases not matched to a gene: 4. From germline, CDR1 is SGDLS and CDR2 YYNGEE. The CDR3 has 15 residues. CDR3 sequence: CASSFRDRGNSPLHF. In DNA form, the CDR3 reads TGTGCCAGCAGCTTCCGGGACAGGGGTAATTCACCCCTCCACTTT.

The V call is TRBV11-1, the J call TRBJ2-7; D is undetermined. CDR3 size: 15 residues. V lost 1 base and J lost 3, with 13 bases in between. Germline CDR1 and CDR2: SGHAT and FQDESV (reference sequence). CDR3 in DNA: TGTGCCAGCAGCTTAGGTACCGGGTTATACTACGAGCAGTACTTC. Translating gives CASSLGTGLYYEQYF. Full variable domain (remainder filled in from reference TRBV11-1 and TRBJ2-7): EAEVAQSPRYKITEKSQAVAFWCDPISGHATLYWYRQILGQGPELLVQFQDESVVDDSQLPKDRFSAERLKGVDSTLKIQPAELGDSAMYLCASSLGTGLYYEQYFGPGTRLTVT.

In this sample, this clone turned up a few times. The chain links TRBV4-1 to TRBJ2-2, with a tentative D call TRBD2 (5 bases). CDR3 size: 14 residues. The ends were cut back, 2 bases at V and 4 bases at J, with 8 bases in the middle. Germline assignment: CDR1 MGHRA and CDR2 YSYEKL. The CDR3 DNA sequence: TGCGCCAGCAGCCAACCCCGGGGCACCGGGGAGCTGTTTTTT. Its translation: CASSQPRGTGELFF.

The chain recombines TRBV2 with TRBJ2-5; D may be TRBD1 (5 bases). Trimming cost V 7 bases and J 5 bases, with 8 bases left between them. The CDR3 is made up of 11 amino acids. In germline, CDR1 is SNHLY, CDR2 FYNNEI. The DNA of the CDR3 is TGTGCCAGCACAGGGTCGGAGACCCAGTACTTC. Protein product: CASTGSETQYF.

J is TRBJ1-1 and V is TRBV11-2, with D unresolved. V lost 4 bases and J 0 bases, leaving 6 bases between the germline ends. The germline gives CDR1 SGHAT, CDR2 FQNNGV. The CDR3 is 13 amino acids. The DNA of the CDR3 is TGTGCCAGCAGCTCCCACATGAACACTGAAGCTTTCTTT. Amino acid sequence: CASSSHMNTEAFF.

The sample holds one count of this clone. The V call is TRBV10-3, the J call TRBJ2-1; 8 bases map to TRBD1. The germline CDR1 and CDR2 sequences are ENHRY and SYGVKD. Trimming cost V 0 bases and J 3 bases; bases outside gene matches: 10. The CDR3 has 18 residues. DNA for the CDR3: TGTGCCATCAGTGAGTCCTTCTTTGGGACAGGCAACTACAATGAGCAGTTCTTC. Protein sequence: CAISESFFGTGNYNEQFF.

This clone was observed a few times. Different DNA sequences within this sample yield the same CDR3. V gene TRBV5-1 combines with J gene TRBJ1-6, with TRBD1 as a possible D gene (5 bases). The V gene lost 0 bases and the J gene lost 8 bases, with 9 bases spanning the gap. Germline-derived CDR1 and CDR2 are SGHRS and YFSETQ. The CDR3 consists of 14 residues. CDR3 in DNA: TGCGCCAGCAGCTTGGAGGGACGTGATTCACCCCTCCACTTT. Amino acids: CASSLEGRDSPLHF.

The V gene is TRBV10-1, the J gene TRBJ1-6, with D perhaps TRBD1 (6 bases). The V end lost 5 bases, the J end lost 7 bases, and 6 bases lay between the germline ends. CDR3 length: 12 residues. The germline CDR1 and CDR2 sequences are WNHNN and SYGVQD (reference sequence). The CDR3 bases are TGCGCCAGCAGTACAGGGAATTCACCCCTCCACTTT. Amino acid sequence: CASSTGNSPLHF.

V gene TRBV5-1 combines with J gene TRBJ1-6, with no clear D. Per germline, CDR1 SGHRS and CDR2 YFSETQ. V lost 0 bases and J 9 bases, leaving 13 bases between the germline ends. The CDR3 has 15 residues. Here the CDR3 reads CASSLEVASSSPLHF. The DNA of the CDR3 is TGCGCCAGCAGCTTGGAGGTAGCATCTAGTTCACCCCTCCACTTT.

The chain has TRBV5-1 and TRBJ1-1, with unresolved D. CDR1 is SGHRS and CDR2 is YFSETQ in the germline V gene. The CDR3 sequence is 13 residues long. Trimming stripped 7 bases from V and 1 base from J, with 11 bases between. The chain's CDR3 is CASGGLRNTEAFF. CDR3 coding DNA: TGCGCCAGCGGCGGGCTCCGGAACACTGAAGCTTTCTTT.

As DNA, the CDR3 is TGTGCCTGGAGTGTACGGGGCGGGGGTAATGGCTACACCTTC. This translates into CAWSVRGGGNGYTF. The chain links TRBV30 to TRBJ1-2; a weak D match, TRBD1 (5 bases). The CDR3 is 14 amino acids. V shed 0 bases and J shed 6 bases, with 14 bases lying between them. Germline CDR1 and CDR2: GTSNPN and SVGIG (reference sequence).

The rearrangement uses TRBV15 and TRBJ1-4; D is perhaps TRBD1 (5 bases). CDR3 size: 13 residues. Germline V gene data show CDR1 as LNHNV and CDR2 as YYDKDF (reference sequence). The V end was cut by 2 bases, the J end by 8 bases, with 9 bases between. The CDR3 here is CATSRQGREKLFF. As DNA, the CDR3 is TGTGCCACCAGCAGACAGGGCCGGGAAAAACTGTTTTTT.